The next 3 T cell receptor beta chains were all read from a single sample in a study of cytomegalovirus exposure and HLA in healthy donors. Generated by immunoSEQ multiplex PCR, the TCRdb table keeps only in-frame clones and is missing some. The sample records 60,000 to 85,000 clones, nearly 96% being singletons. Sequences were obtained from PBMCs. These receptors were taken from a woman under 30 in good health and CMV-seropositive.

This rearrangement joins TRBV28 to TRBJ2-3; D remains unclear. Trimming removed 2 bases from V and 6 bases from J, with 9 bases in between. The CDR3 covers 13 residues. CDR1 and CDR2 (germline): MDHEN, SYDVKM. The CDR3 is CASSLEVVDTQYF. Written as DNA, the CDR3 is TGTGCCAGCAGTTTAGAGGTCGTGGATACGCAGTATTTT.

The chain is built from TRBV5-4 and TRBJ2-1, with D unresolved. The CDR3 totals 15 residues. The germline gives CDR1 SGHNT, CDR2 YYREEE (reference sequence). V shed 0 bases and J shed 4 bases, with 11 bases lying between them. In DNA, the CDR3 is TGTGCCAGCAGCTTGGACCTTGGAGCATACAATGAGCAGTTCTTC. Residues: CASSLDLGAYNEQFF.

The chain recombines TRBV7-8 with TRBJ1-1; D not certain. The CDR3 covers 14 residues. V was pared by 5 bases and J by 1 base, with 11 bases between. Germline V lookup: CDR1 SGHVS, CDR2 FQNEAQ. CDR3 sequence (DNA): TGTGCCAGCAGCCATACTCAGGAGAACACTGAAGCTTTCTTT. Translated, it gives CASSHTQENTEAFF.